This T cell receptor (beta chain) comes out of a study of T cell changes during pregnancy in multiple sclerosis. From germline, CDR1 is LNHDA and CDR2 SQIVND (reference sequence). The V segment lost 5 bases and the J segment 1 base; nucleotides outside the gene matches: 7. This CDR3 is built from 16 residues. Libraries were prepared by immunoSEQ multiplex PCR; TCRdb keeps only in-frame clonotypes and omits some of them. The table lists around 80,000 clones, about 94% of them singletons. The sample here was peripheral blood, taken in the second trimester of pregnancy. The source of this sequence is a female donor in good health, enrolled as a control in a pregnancy study. V gene TRBV19 combines with J gene TRBJ1-3; 8 positions agree with TRBD1. The CDR3 loop is CASSQRQGYSGNTIYF. The CDR3 bases are TGTGCCAGTAGTCAACGACAGGGGTATTCTGGAAACACCATATATTTT.